The present T cell receptor (beta chain) was sequenced within a study of early T cells in non-severe SARS-CoV-2 infection. Each CDR3 protein is one row after TCRdb ran MiXCR on the 5' RACE reads. The data show some 32,000 distinct CDR3 sequences, roughly 3.9% seen once. This clonotype was seen a handful of times. V lost 1 base and J lost 6; bases outside the gene matches: 6. The CDR3 contains 15 residues. CDR1 is SGHTA and CDR2 is FQGNSA in the germline V gene. The rearrangement links TRBV7-2 to TRBJ2-7, with 10 nucleotides matching TRBD2. The sample was whole blood. This sequence was found in an adult who was a healthcare worker with PCR-confirmed SARS-CoV-2 infection or an uninfected control (not recorded which). The chain's CDR3 is CASSLELAGNCEQYF. In DNA form, the CDR3 reads TGTGCCAGCAGCTTAGAACTAGCGGGAAACTGCGAGCAGTACTTC.